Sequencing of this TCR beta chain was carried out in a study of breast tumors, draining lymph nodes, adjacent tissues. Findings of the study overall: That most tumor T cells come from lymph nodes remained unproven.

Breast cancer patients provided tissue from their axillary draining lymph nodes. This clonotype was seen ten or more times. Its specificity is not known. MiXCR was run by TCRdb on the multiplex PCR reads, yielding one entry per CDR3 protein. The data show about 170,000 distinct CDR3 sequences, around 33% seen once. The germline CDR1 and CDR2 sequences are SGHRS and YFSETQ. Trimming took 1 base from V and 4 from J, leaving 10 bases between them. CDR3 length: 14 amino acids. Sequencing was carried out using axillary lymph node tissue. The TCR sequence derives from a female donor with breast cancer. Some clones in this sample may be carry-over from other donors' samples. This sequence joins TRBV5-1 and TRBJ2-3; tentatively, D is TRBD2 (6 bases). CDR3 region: CASSLLGSPDTQYF. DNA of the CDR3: TGCGCCAGCAGCTTGCTCGGGAGTCCAGATACGCAGTATTTT. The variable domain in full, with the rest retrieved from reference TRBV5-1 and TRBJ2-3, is KAGVTQTPRYLIKTRGQQVTLSCSPISGHRSVSWYQQTPGQGLQFLFEYFSETQRNKGNFPGRFSGRQFSNSRSEMNVSTLELGDSALYLCASSLLGSPDTQYFGPGTRLTVL.